A single T cell receptor (beta chain) is shown here with its context. This entry comes from a study of blood T cell repertoires in COVID-19. The germline CDR1 and CDR2 sequences are MDHEN and SYDVKM. The CDR3 is 18 residues long. Trimming cost V 2 bases and J 1 base; bases outside gene matches: 11. Assay: immunoSEQ multiplex PCR; the TCRdb copy retains only in-frame clones and omits some. The sample lists some 150,000 clones, 87% seen once, with 3% to 4.5% in the top ten. The chain employs TRBV28 and TRBJ2-3; TRBD2 matches at 8 bases. Sequencing was performed on peripheral blood. The sequence came from a man between 18 and 29 years old with active or convalescent COVID-19. CDR3 coding DNA: TGTGCCAGCAGTTTACCGAGCGGGGGCCAAATCCGCACAGATACGCAGTATTTT. The encoded protein is CASSLPSGGQIRTDTQYF.